The 22 T cell receptor beta chains below come from one sample, sequenced in a study of OX40 agonist ivuxolimab in advanced cancers. The data were produced by immunoSEQ multiplex PCR, yet TCRdb's version contains in-frame clones alone and is incomplete. The table lists 75,000 to 95,000 clones, just under 90% of them singletons. Sequences were derived from CD4+ or CD8+ T cells sorted from blood, sampled in a trial of the OX40 agonist ivuxolimab. The source is an adult with an advanced solid tumor such as melanoma, head and neck, liver or kidney cancer.

Notes on this clone: Other DNA sequences in the sample encode the same CDR3. This chain joins TRBV5-6 and TRBJ1-1; D gene ambiguous. Trimming stripped 2 bases from V and 2 bases from J, with 10 bases between. The CDR3 totals 14 residues. Germline V gene data show CDR1 as SGHDT and CDR2 as YYEEEE. The CDR3 DNA sequence: TGTGCCAGCAGCTTCCGGGCAATTAACACTGAAGCTTTCTTT. Its translation is CASSFRAINTEAFF.

This clone was observed a handful of times. The rearrangement links TRBV7-3 to TRBJ1-2; 8 bases are shared with TRBD1. The CDR3 consists of 13 residues. V dropped 5 bases and J dropped 6; count of bases not matched to a gene: 5. Germline V gene lookup returns CDR1 SGHTA and CDR2 FQGTGA. The CDR3 spells CASSTSTGDGYTF. CDR3 bases: TGTGCCAGCAGCACGTCGACAGGGGATGGCTACACCTTC.

The genes are TRBV6-5 and TRBJ2-3, with 7 bases matching TRBD1. V lost 2 bases, J lost 0 bases, and 2 bases stayed unmatched. This CDR3 is built from 15 residues. Germline lookup yields CDR1 MNHEY and CDR2 SVGAGI. As DNA, the CDR3 is TGTGCCAGCAGTTACAGGGGGCTAAGCACAGATACGCAGTATTTT. Translation: CASSYRGLSTDTQYF.

The chain uses TRBV28 and TRBJ1-5; TRBD1 is a possible D gene (5 bases). The CDR3 has 15 residues. Trimming took off 7 bases at V and 3 bases at J, with 16 bases between the two ends. Germline lookup yields CDR1 MDHEN and CDR2 SYDVKM. As DNA, the CDR3 is TGTGCCAGCACTTCCGGGGGGTCCCTCAATCAGCCCCAGCATTTT. This translates into CASTSGGSLNQPQHF.

The chain uses TRBV18 and TRBJ2-7; maybe TRBD2 (5 bases). CDR1 is KGHSH and CDR2 is LQKENI in the germline V gene. CDR3 size: 13 residues. V was trimmed by 0 bases and J by 2 bases, leaving 5 bases between them. The CDR3 DNA follows: TGTGCCAGCTCACCACCCGGGGCCTACGAGCAGTACTTC. Its translation is CASSPPGAYEQYF.

V usage is TRBV4-1 and J usage is TRBJ2-7, with TRBD1 as a possible D gene (6 bases). With 5 bases removed from V and 1 base from J, the gap between germline ends came to 12 bases. The germline V gene encodes CDR1 MGHRA and CDR2 YSYEKL. The CDR3 length is 14 residues. CDR3 sequence: CASSGPGDSYEQYF. The CDR3 nucleotides read TGCGCCAGCAGCGGGCCAGGGGATTCCTACGAGCAGTACTTC.

V and J are TRBV6-1 and TRBJ1-5; D possibly corresponds to TRBD1 (5 bases). The V gene's germline CDR1 is MNHNS and CDR2 SASEGT. This CDR3 region has 16 residues. V lost 4 bases, J lost 4 bases, and 17 bases lay in between. In nucleotides, the CDR3 is TGTGCCAGCAGTGCTTCCCGGGACTCAAGGAATCAGCCCCAGCATTTT. It translates to CASSASRDSRNQPQHF.

This chain connects TRBV27 to TRBJ2-6; D not certain. From germline, CDR1 is MNHEY and CDR2 SMNVEV (reference sequence). With 7 bases removed from V and 4 bases from J, the gap between germline ends came to 8 bases. The CDR3 is 13 residues long. As DNA, the CDR3 is TGTGCCAGCACCCGGCCCGGGGCCAACGTCCTGACTTTC. This encodes CASTRPGANVLTF.

This clone showed up just a few times. J is TRBJ1-5 and V is TRBV6-6; D remains unclear. V was pared by 6 bases and J by 0 bases, with 12 bases between. The CDR3 sequence is 15 residues long. Germline loops: CDR1 MNHNY, CDR2 SVGAGI (reference sequence). CDR3 sequence reads: CASSLGGYSNQPQHF. The CDR3 coding sequence is TGTGCCAGCAGCCTGGGAGGATATAGCAATCAGCCCCAGCATTTT.

The chain combines TRBV5-1 with TRBJ1-6; no definite D call. V shed 1 base and J shed 15 bases, with 17 bases lying between them. CDR3 length equals 14 residues. The germline gives CDR1 SGHRS, CDR2 YFSETQ. CDR3 protein: CASSLKPEGPNLHF. In nucleotides, the CDR3 is TGCGCCAGCAGCTTGAAACCCGAGGGCCCGAACCTCCACTTT.

This chain links TRBV14 with TRBJ1-2; D call uncertain. This CDR3 contains 12 residues. The germline gives CDR1 SGHDN, CDR2 FVKESK. Trimming removed 4 bases at V and 5 bases at J, with 8 bases between. This CDR3 reads CASSLGPYGYTF. In DNA, the CDR3 is TGTGCCAGCAGCCTCGGACCTTATGGCTACACCTTC. Complete variable domain (other parts from reference TRBV14 and TRBJ1-2): EAGVTQFPSHSVIEKGQTVTLRCDPISGHDNLYWYRRVMGKEIKFLLHFVKESKQDESGMPNNRFLAERTGGTYSTLKVQPAELEDSGVYFCASSLGPYGYTFGSGTRLTVV.

The chain carries TRBV11-2 and TRBJ2-5; D is ambiguous. Per germline, CDR1 SGHAT and CDR2 FQNNGV. This CDR3 region has 13 residues. The V and J ends lost 3 bases and 0 bases respectively, with 5 bases between them. The CDR3 loop reads CASSLAYQETQYF. The CDR3 DNA reads TGTGCCAGCAGCTTGGCGTACCAAGAGACCCAGTACTTC.

For the CDR3, the DNA is TGTGCCAGCAGTCTCGGACAGGGGGCCGAGGGCTACACCTTC. Its protein is CASSLGQGAEGYTF. The V gene is TRBV27, the J gene TRBJ1-2; TRBD1 agrees at 11 bases. Germline V CDR1 and CDR2: MNHEY, SMNVEV (reference sequence). The trim removed 5 bases at V and 8 bases at J, leaving 7 bases unmatched. The CDR3 has 14 residues.

In this sample, this clone is medium-sized. CDR3: CASSLIGGDGEKLFF. For the CDR3, the DNA is TGTGCCAGCAGCTTGATTGGAGGGGACGGGGAAAAACTGTTTTTT. The chain couples TRBV5-5 to TRBJ1-4; the D gene is possibly TRBD1 (5 bases). Between the trimmed V and J ends, which lost 1 base and 8 bases, there was a span of 15 bases. Per the germline V gene, CDR1 is SGHKS and CDR2 is YYEKEE (reference sequence). This CDR3 is 15 amino acids long.

V and J are TRBV27 and TRBJ1-6, with D possibly TRBD1 on 6 matching bases. There are 14 residues in the CDR3. The V end was cut by 6 bases, the J end by 7 bases, with 13 bases between. Germline CDR1 reads MNHEY; CDR2 reads SMNVEV (reference sequence). The CDR3 loop reads CASRPGAENSPLHF. DNA of the CDR3: TGTGCCAGCAGACCAGGGGCGGAAAATTCACCCCTCCACTTT.

A single count supports this clone. The V and J genes are TRBV27 and TRBJ2-3; no definite D call. The CDR3 length is 11 residues. V dropped 7 bases and J dropped 5 bases, with 7 bases sitting between them. Looked up from germline, CDR1 is MNHEY and CDR2 is SMNVEV (reference sequence). The DNA of the CDR3 is TGTGCCAGCAAATCGAGAGATACGCAGTATTTT. Translation: CASKSRDTQYF.

Of note for this clone: Distinct nucleotide sequences in the sample also encode this CDR3. This chain links TRBV18 with TRBJ2-3; 8 nucleotides match TRBD2. Trimming cost V 3 bases and J 0 bases; bases outside gene matches: 2. Germline V CDR1 and CDR2: KGHSH, LQKENI. This CDR3 comprises 15 residues. The CDR3 nucleotides are TGTGCCAGCTCACCGACTAGCGATAGCACAGATACGCAGTATTTT. It translates to CASSPTSDSTDTQYF. The whole variable domain, remainder taken from reference TRBV18 and TRBJ2-3, is NAGVMQNPRHLVRRRGQEARLRCSPMKGHSHVYWYRQLPEEGLKFMVYLQKENIIDESGMPKERFSAEFPKEGPSILRIQQVVRGDSAAYFCASSPTSDSTDTQYFGPGTRLTVL.

The J gene is TRBJ1-1, the V gene TRBV7-3; D is undetermined. Germline V gene data show CDR1 as SGHTA and CDR2 as FQGTGA. The CDR3 is 13 residues long. The V end was cut by 4 bases, the J end by 7 bases, with 13 bases between. CDR3 nucleotide sequence: TGTGCCAGCAGCTCGGCCGGGCAGAGTGAAGCTTTCTTT. As protein: CASSSAGQSEAFF.

The count of this clone is one. J is TRBJ1-2 and V is TRBV28, with D possibly TRBD1 on 6 matching bases. The CDR3 loop spans 14 amino acids. CDR1 is MDHEN, CDR2 SYDVKM, per germline. Trimming took 5 bases from V and 6 from J, leaving 16 bases between them. The CDR3 sequence is CASSAGGQKHGYTF. The CDR3 nucleotides read TGTGCCAGCAGTGCTGGGGGGCAAAAACATGGCTACACCTTC.

The chain links TRBV18 to TRBJ1-2, with a possible D match to TRBD1 (5 bases). CDR1 and CDR2 (germline): KGHSH, LQKENI. With 5 bases removed from V and 4 bases from J, the gap between germline ends came to 23 bases. This CDR3 has 17 residues. The CDR3 sequence: CASSIRHGAEGPYGYTF. For the CDR3, the DNA is TGTGCCAGCTCAATCAGACACGGGGCAGAGGGGCCCTATGGCTACACCTTC.

The chain links TRBV19 to TRBJ1-1; 11 bases fit TRBD1. Germline CDR1 LNHDA, CDR2 SQIVND (reference sequence). With V trimmed by 10 bases and J by 1 base, 2 bases remained unmatched. The CDR3 covers 13 residues. The CDR3 DNA reads as TGTGCCACCGGACAGGGGGCGAACACTGAAGCTTTCTTT. This gives the protein CATGQGANTEAFF.

V is TRBV4-1 and J is TRBJ2-5; perhaps TRBD2 as D (6 bases). The CDR3 has 16 amino acids. V lost 0 bases and J 4 bases, leaving 15 bases between the germline ends. Per germline, CDR1 MGHRA and CDR2 YSYEKL. In DNA, the CDR3 is TGCGCCAGCAGCCAAGAAAAGCCGGGAGCCGGAGAGACCCAGTACTTC. It translates to CASSQEKPGAGETQYF.